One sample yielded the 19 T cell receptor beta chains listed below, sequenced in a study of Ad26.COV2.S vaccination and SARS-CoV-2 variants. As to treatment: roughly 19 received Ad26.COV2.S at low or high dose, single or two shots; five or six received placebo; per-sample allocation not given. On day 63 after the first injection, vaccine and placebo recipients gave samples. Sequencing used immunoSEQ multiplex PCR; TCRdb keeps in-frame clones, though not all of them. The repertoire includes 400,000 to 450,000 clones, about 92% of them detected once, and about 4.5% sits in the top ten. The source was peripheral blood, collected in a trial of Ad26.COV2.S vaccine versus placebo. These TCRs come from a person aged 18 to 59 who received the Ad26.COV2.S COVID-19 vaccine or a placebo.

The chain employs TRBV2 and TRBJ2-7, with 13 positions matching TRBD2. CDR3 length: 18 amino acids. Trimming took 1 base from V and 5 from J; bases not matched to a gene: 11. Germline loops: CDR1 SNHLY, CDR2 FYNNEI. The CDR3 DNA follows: TGTGCCAGCAGTGAAGGCAGGGCACTAGCGGGAGGGCCCAACGAGCAGTACTTC. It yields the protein CASSEGRALAGGPNEQYF.

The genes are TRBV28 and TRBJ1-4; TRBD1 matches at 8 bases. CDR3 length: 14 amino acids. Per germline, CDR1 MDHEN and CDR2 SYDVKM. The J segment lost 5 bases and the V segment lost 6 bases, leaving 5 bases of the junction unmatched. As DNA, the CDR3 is TGTGCCAGCAGATTCGACAGGGGAAATGAAAAACTGTTTTTT. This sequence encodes CASRFDRGNEKLFF.

Here the CDR3 DNA reads TGTGCCAGCACTCTTCTAGTCTGGCAGGATGAGCAGTTCTTC. This sequence encodes CASTLLVWQDEQFF. The rearrangement links TRBV2 to TRBJ2-1; no clear D. V lost 7 bases and J 8 bases, leaving 18 bases between the germline ends. In germline, CDR1 is SNHLY, CDR2 FYNNEI. The CDR3 has 14 residues.

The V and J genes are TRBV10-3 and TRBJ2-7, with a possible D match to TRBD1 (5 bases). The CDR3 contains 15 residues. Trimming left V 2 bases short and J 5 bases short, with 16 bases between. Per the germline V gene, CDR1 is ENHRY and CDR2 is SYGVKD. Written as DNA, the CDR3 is TGTGCCATCAGTGAGGCAGTTGGGGCTGCGAACGAGCAGTACTTC. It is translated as CAISEAVGAANEQYF.

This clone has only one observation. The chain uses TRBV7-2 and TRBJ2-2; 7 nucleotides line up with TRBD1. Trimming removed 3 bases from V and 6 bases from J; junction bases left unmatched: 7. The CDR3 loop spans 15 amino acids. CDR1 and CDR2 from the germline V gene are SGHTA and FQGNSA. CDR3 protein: CASSFKGAWAGELFF. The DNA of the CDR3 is TGTGCCAGCAGCTTTAAGGGGGCTTGGGCCGGGGAGCTGTTTTTT.

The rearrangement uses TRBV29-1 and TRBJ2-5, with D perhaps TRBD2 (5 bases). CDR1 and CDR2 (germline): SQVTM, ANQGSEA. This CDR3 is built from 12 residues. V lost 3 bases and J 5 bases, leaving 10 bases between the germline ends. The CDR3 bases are TGCAGCGTTGACTCCGGCGGGGAGACCCAGTACTTC. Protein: CSVDSGGETQYF.

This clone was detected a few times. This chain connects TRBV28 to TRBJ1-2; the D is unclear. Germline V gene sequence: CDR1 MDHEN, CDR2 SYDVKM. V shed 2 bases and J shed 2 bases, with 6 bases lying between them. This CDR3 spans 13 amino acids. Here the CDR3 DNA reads TGTGCCAGCAGTTTACAGCGAAACTATGGCTACACCTTC. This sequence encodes CASSLQRNYGYTF.

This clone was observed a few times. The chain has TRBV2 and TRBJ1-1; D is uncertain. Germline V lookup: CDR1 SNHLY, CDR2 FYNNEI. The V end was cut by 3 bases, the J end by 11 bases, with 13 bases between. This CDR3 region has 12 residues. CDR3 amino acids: CASSDTRDSAFF. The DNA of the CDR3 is TGTGCCAGCAGTGATACCCGAGATTCGGCTTTCTTT.

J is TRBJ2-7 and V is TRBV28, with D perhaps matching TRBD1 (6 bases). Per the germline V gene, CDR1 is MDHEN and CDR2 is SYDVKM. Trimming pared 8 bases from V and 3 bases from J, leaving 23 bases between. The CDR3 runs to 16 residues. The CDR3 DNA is TGTGCCAGCCCCCCCTCCTCCGGGACAACAAACTACGAGCAGTACTTC. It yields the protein CASPPSSGTTNYEQYF.

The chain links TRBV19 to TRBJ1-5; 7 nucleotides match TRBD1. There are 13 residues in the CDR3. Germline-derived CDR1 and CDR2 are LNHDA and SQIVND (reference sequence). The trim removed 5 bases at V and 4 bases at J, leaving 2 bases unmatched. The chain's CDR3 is CASSVGQNQPQHF. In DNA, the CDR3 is TGTGCCAGTAGTGTGGGACAGAATCAGCCCCAGCATTTT.

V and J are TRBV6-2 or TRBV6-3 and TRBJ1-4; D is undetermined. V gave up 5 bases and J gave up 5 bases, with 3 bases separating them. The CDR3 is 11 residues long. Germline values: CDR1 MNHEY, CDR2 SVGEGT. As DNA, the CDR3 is TGTGCCAGCAGTCGAAATGAAAAACTGTTTTTT. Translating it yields CASSRNEKLFF.

For the CDR3, the DNA is TGTGCCAGCAGTTACATAGCGGTACAAGAGACCCAGTACTTC. Translating it yields CASSYIAVQETQYF. The chain couples TRBV6-6 to TRBJ2-5, with D maybe TRBD2 (6 bases). Germline V gene sequence: CDR1 MNHNY, CDR2 SVGAGI (reference sequence). V was cut by 2 bases and J by 2 bases, with 9 bases left in between. The CDR3 is made up of 14 amino acids.

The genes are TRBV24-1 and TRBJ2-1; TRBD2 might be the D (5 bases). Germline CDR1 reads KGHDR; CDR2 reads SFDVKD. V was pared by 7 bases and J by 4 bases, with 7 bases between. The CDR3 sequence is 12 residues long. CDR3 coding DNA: TGTGCCACCAGGGGAGTTTACAATGAGCAGTTCTTC. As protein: CATRGVYNEQFF.

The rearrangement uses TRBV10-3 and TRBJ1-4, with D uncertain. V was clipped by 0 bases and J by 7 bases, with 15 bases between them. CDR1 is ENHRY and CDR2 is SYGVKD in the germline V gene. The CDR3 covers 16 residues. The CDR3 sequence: CAISESIGDLGEKLFF. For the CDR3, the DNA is TGTGCCATCAGTGAGTCTATCGGGGATCTCGGTGAAAAACTGTTTTTT.

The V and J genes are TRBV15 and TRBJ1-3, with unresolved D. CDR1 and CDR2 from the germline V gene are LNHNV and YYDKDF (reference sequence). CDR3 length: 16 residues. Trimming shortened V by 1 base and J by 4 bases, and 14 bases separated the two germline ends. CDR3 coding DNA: TGTGCCACCAGCAGAGGTTCTACCAGAACGGGAAACACCATATATTTT. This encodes CATSRGSTRTGNTIYF.

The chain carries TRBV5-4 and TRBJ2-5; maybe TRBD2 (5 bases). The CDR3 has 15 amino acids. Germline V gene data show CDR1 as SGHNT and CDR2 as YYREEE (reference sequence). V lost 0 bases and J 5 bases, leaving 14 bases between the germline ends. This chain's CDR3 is CASSLAGREWETQYF. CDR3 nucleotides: TGTGCCAGCAGCTTGGCTGGGAGAGAGTGGGAGACCCAGTACTTC.

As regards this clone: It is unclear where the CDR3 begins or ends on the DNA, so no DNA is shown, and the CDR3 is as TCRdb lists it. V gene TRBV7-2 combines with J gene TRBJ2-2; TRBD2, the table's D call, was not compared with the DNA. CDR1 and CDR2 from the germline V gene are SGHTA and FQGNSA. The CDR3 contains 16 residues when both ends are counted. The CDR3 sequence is CASSPGLEGPPGSCFF.

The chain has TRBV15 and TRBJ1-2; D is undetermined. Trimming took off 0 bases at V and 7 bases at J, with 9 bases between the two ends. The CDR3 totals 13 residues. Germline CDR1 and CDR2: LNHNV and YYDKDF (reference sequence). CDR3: CATSRDQQSGYTF. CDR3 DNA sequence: TGTGCCACCAGCAGAGATCAACAGAGTGGCTACACCTTC. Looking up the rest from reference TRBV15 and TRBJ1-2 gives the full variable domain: DAMVIQNPRYQVTQFGKPVTLSCSQTLNHNVMYWYQQKSSQAPKLLFHYYDKDFNNEADTPDNFQSRRPNTSFCFLDIRSPGLGDTAMYLCATSRDQQSGYTFGSGTRLTVV.

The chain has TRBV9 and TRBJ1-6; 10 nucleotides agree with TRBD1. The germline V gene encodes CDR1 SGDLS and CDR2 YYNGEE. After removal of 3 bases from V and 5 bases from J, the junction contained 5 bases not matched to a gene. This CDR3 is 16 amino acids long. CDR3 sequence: CASSGDRGNDNSPLHF. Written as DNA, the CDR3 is TGTGCCAGCAGCGGGGACAGGGGAAATGATAATTCACCCCTCCACTTT.